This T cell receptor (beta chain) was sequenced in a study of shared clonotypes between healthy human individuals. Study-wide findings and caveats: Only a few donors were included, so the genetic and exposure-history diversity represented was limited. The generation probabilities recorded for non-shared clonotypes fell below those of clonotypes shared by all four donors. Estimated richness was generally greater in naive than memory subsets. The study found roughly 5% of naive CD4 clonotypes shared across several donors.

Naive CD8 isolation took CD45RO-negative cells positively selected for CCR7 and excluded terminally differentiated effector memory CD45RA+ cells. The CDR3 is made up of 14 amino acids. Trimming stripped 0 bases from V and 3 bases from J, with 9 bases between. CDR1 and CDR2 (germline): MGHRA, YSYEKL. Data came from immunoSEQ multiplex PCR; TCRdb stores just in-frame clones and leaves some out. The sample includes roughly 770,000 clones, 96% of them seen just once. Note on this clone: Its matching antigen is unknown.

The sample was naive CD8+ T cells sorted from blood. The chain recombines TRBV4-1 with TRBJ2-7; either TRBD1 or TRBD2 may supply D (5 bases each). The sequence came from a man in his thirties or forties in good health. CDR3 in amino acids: CASSQDLGRYEQYF. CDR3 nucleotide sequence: TGCGCCAGCAGCCAAGATTTGGGACGCTACGAGCAGTACTTC.